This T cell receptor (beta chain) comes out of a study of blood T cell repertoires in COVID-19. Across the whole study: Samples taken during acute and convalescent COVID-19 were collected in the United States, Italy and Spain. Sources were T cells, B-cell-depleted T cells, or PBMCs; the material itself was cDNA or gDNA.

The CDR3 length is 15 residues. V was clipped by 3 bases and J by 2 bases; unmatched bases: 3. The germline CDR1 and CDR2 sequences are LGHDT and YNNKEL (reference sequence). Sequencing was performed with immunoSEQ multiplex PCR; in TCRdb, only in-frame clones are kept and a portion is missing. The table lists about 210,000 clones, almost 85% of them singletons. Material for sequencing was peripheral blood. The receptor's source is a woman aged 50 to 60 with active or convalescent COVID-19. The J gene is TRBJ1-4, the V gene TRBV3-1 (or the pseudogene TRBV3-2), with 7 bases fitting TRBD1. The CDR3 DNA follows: TGTGCCAGCAGCCAGAGGGGGCAGACTAATGAAAAACTGTTTTTT. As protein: CASSQRGQTNEKLFF.